This T cell receptor beta chain is from a study of blood T cell repertoires in COVID-19. Germline CDR1 reads LNHDA; CDR2 reads SQIVND (reference sequence). CDR3 length: 15 amino acids. J was trimmed by 0 bases and V by 4 bases; bases with no gene match: 4. Profiled with immunoSEQ multiplex PCR; TCRdb holds only in-frame clones, not every one. The sample comprises about 530,000 clones, around nine tenths of which are singletons, and under 8.5% rests with the top ten. The TCR sequence derives from a woman between 45 and 60 years old with COVID-19, enrolled during active disease. V gene TRBV19 combines with J gene TRBJ1-1, with 8 bases identical to TRBD1. Sample: peripheral blood. CDR3 protein: CASSKRQGMNTEAFF. CDR3 bases: TGTGCCAGTAGTAAGAGACAGGGGATGAACACTGAAGCTTTCTTT.